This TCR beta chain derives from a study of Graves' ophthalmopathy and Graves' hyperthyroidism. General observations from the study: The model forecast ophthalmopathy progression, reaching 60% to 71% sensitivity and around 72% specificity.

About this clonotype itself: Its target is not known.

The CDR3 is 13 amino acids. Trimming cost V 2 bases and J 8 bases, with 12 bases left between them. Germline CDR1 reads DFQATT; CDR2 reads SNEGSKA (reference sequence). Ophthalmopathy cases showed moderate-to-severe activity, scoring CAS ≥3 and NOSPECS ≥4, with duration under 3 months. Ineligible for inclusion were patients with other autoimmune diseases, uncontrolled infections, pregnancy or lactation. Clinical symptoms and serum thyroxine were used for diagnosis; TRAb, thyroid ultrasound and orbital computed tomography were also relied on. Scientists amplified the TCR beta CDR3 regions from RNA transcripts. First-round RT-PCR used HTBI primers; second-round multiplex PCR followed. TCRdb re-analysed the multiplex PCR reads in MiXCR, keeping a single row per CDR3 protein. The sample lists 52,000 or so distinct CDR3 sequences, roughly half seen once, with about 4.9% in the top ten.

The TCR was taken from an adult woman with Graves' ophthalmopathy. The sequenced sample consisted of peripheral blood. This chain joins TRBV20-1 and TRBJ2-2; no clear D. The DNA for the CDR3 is TGCAGTGCTAGACGCCCCACCTCTGGGGAGCTGTTTTTT. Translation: CSARRPTSGELFF.